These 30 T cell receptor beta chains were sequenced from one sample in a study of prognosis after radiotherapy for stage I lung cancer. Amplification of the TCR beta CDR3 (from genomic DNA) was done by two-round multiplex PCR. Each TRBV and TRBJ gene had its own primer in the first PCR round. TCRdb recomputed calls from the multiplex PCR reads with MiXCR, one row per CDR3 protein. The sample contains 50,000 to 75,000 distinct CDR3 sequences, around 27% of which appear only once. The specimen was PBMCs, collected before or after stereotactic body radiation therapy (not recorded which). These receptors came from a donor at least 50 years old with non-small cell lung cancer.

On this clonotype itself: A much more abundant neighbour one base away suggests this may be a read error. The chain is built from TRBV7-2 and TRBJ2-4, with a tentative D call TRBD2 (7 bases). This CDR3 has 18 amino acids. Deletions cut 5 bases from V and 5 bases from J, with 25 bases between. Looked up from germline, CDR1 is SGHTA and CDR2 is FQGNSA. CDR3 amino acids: CASSPMGRGGLKQNIQYF. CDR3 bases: TGTGCCAGCAGCCCCATGGGGCGCGGGGGCCTAAAGCAAAACATTCAGTACTTC.

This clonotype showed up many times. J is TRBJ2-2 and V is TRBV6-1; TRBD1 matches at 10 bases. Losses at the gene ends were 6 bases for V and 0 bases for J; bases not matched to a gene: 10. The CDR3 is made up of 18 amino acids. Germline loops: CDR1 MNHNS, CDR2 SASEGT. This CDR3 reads CASSRTRGQGANTGELFF. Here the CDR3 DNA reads TGTGCCAGCAGCCGCACACGTGGACAGGGGGCGAACACCGGGGAGCTGTTTTTT.

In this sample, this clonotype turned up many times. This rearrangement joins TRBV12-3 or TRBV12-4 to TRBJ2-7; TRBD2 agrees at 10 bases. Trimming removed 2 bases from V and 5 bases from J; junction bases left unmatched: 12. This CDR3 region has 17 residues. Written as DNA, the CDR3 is TGTGCCAGCAGTTTAAGAGTAATCCTAGCGGGGGCGAACGAGCAGTACTTC. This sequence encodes CASSLRVILAGANEQYF.

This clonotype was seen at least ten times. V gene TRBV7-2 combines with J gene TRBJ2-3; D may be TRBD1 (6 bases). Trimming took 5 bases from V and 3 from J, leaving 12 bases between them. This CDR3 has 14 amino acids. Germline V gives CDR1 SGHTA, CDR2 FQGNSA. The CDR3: CASSPQGRTDTQYF. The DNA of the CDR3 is TGTGCCAGCAGCCCACAGGGTAGGACAGATACGCAGTATTTT.

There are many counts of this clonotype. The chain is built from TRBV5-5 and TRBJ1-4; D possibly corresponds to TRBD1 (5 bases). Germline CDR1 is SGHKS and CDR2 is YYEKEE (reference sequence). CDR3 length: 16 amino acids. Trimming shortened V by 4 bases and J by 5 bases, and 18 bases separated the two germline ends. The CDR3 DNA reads TGTGCCAGCAGCCCGATTGACAGTGCTGCGAATGAAAAACTGTTTTTT. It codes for CASSPIDSAANEKLFF.

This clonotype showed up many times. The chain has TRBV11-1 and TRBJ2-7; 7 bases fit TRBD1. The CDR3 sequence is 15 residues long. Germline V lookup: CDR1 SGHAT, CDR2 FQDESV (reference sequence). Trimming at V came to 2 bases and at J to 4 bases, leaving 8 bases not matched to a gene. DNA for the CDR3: TGTGCCAGCAGCTTAAGTGCACAGGGGACGTACGAGCAGTACTTC. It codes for CASSLSAQGTYEQYF.

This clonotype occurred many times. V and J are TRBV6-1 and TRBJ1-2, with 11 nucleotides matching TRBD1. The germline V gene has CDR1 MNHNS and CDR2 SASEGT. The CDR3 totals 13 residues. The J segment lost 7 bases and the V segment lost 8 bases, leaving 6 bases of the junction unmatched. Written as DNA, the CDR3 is TGTGCCAGCCTAGGACAGGGGGCTTTTGGCTACACCTTC. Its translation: CASLGQGAFGYTF.

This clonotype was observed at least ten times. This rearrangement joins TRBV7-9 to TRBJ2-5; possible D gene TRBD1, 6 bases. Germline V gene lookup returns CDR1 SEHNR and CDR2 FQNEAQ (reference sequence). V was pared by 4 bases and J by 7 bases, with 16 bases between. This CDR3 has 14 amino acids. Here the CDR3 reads CASSSVVRGGTQYF. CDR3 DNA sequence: TGTGCCAGCAGCTCGGTTGTCAGGGGTGGGACCCAGTACTTC. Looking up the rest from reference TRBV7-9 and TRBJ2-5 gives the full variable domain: DTGVSQNPRHKITKRGQNVTFRCDPISEHNRLYWYRQTLGQGPEFLTYFQNEAQLEKSRLLSDRFSAERPKGSFSTLEIQRTEQGDSAMYLCASSSVVRGGTQYFGPGTRLLVL.

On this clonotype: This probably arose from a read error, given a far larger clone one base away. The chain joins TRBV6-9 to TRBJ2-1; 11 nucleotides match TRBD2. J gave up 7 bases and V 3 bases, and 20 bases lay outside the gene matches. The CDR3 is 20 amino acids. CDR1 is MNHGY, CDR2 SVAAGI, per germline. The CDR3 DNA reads TGTGCCAGCAGTTACTCTGGAGGATCTTTTAGCGGGGGGGACAGGAATGAGCAGTTCTTC. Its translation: CASSYSGGSFSGGDRNEQFF.

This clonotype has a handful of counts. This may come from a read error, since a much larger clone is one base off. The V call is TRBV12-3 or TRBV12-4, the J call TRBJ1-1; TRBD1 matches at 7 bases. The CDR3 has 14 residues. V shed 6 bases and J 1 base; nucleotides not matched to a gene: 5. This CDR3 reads CASRLDRENTEAFF. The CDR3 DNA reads TGTGCCAGCAGACTCGACAGGGAGAACACTGAAGCTTTCTTT.

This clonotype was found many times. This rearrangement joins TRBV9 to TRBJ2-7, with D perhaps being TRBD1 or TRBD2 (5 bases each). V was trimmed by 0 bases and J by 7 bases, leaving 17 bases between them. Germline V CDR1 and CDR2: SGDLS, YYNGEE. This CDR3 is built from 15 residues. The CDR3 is CASSVGGTWTLEQYF. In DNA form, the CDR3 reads TGTGCCAGCAGCGTAGGAGGGACCTGGACGTTGGAGCAGTACTTC.

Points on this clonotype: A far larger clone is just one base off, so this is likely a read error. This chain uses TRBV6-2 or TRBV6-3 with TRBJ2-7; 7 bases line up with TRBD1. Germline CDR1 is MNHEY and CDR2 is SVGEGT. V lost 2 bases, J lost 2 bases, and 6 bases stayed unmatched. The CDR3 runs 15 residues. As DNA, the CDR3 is TGTGCCAGCAGTTACCGGGACAGTGGCACCTACGAGCAGTACTTC. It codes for CASSYRDSGTYEQYF.

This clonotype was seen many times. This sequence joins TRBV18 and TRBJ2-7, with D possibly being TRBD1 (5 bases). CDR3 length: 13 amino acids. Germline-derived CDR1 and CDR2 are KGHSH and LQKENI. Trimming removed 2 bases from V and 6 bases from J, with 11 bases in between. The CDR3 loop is CASSPSRAREQYF. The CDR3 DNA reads TGTGCCAGCTCACCAAGCAGGGCCCGCGAGCAGTACTTC. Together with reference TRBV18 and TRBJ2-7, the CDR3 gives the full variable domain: NAGVMQNPRHLVRRRGQEARLRCSPMKGHSHVYWYRQLPEEGLKFMVYLQKENIIDESGMPKERFSAEFPKEGPSILRIQQVVRGDSAAYFCASSPSRAREQYFGPGTRLTVT.

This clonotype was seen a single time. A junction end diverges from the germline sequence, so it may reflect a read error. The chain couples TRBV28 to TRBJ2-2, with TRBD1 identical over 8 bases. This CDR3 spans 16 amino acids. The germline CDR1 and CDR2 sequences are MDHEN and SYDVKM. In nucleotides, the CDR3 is TGTGCCAGCGAGAGACTCGACAGGGGAGGCACCGGGGAGCTGCTTTTT. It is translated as CASERLDRGGTGELLF.

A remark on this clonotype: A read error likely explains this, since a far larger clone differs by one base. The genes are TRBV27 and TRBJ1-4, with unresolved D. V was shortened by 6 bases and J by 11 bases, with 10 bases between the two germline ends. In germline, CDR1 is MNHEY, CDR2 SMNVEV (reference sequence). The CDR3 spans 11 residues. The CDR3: CASRFNDKLFF. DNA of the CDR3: TGTGCCAGCAGATTTAACGATAAACTGTTTTTT.

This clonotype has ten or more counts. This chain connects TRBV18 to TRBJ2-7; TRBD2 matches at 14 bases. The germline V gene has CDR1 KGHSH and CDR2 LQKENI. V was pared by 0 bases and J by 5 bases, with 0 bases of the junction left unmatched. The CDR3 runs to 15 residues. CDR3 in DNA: TGTGCCAGCTCACCACCGGGACTAGCGGGGGACGAGCAGTACTTC. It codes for CASSPPGLAGDEQYF.

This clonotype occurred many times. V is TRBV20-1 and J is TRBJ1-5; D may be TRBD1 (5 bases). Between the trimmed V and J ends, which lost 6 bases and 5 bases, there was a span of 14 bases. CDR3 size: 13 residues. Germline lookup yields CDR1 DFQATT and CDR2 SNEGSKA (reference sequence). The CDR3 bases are TGCAGTGCGTGGTCCCAGGGACATCAGCCCCAGCATTTT. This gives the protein CSAWSQGHQPQHF.

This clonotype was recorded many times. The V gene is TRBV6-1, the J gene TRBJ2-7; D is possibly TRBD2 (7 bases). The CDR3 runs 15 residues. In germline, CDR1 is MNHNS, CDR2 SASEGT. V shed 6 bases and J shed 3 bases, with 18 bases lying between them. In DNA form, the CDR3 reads TGTGCCAGCAGCCCCTTGGGGGGGCCAGACTACGAGCAGTACTTC. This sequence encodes CASSPLGGPDYEQYF.

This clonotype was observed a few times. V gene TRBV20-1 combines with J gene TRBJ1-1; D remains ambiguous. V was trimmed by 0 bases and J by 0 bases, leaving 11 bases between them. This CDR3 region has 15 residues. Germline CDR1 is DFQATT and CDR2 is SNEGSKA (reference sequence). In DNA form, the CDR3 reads TGCAGTGCTAGAGAGTCTAGGAAAGTGAACACTGAAGCTTTCTTT. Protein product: CSARESRKVNTEAFF.

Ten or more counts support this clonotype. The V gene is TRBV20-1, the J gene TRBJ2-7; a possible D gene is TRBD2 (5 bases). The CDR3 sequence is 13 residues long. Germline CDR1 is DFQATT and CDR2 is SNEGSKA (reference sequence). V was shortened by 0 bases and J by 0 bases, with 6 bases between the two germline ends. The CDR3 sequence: CSARDGGSYEQYF. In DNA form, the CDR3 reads TGCAGTGCTAGAGATGGAGGCTCCTACGAGCAGTACTTC.

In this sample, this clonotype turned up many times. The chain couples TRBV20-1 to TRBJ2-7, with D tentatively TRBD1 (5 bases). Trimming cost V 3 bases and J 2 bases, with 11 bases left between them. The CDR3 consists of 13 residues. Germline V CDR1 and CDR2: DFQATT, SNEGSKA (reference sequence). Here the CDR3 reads CSASLAGPYEQYF. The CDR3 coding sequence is TGCAGTGCTAGTCTCGCAGGGCCCTACGAGCAGTACTTC.

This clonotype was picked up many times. Here the CDR3 DNA reads TGTGCCAGCAGCTTTTGGGGGGCGAACACCGGGGAGCTGTTTTTT. Its protein is CASSFWGANTGELFF. V gene TRBV5-4 combines with J gene TRBJ2-2, with D possibly matching TRBD2 (6 bases). V was trimmed by 2 bases and J by 0 bases, leaving 8 bases between them. The CDR3 loop spans 15 amino acids. Germline V gives CDR1 SGHNT, CDR2 YYREEE (reference sequence).

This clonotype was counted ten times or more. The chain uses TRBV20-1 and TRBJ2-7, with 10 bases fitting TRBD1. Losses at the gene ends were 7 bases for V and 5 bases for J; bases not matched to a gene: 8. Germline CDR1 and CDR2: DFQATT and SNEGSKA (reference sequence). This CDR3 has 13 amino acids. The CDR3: CSVRQGAMDEQYF. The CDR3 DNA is TGCAGTGTCCGACAGGGGGCCATGGACGAGCAGTACTTC.

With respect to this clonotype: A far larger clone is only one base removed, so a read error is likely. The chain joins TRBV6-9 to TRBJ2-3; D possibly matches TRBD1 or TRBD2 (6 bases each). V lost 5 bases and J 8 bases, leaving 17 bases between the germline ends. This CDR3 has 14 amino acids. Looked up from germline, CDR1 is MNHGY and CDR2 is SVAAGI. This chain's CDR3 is CASSGGTRSRTQYF. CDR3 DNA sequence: TGTGCCAGCAGTGGAGGGACACGAAGTCGTACGCAGTATTTT.

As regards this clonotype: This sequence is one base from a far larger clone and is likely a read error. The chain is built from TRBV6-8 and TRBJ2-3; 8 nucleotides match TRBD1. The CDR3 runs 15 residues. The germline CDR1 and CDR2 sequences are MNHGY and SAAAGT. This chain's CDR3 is CAISYSDRDTDTQYF. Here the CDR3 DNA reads TGTGCCATCAGTTACTCGGACAGGGATACAGATACGCAGTATTTT.

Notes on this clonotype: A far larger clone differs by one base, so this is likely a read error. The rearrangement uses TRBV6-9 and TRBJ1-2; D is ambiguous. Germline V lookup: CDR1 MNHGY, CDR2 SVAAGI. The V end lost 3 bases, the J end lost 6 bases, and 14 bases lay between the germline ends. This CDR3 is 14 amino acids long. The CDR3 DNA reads TGTGCCAGCAGTTACCCGCCGGGGAGGGATGGCTACACCTTC. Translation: CASSYPPGRDGYTF.

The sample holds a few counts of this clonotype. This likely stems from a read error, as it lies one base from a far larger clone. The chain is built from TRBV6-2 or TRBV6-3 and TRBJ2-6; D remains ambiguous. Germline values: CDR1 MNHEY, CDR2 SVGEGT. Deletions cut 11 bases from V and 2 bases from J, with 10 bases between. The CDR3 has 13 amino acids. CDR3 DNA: TGTGCCGGCACTACAGCTGGGGCCAACGTCCTGACTTTC. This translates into CAGTTAGANVLTF.

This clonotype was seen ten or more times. The CDR3 is CASSFSLAGGPDTQYF. CDR3 nucleotides: TGCGCCAGCAGCTTCTCCCTAGCGGGGGGGCCAGATACGCAGTATTTT. V is TRBV5-1 and J is TRBJ2-3, with 12 bases lining up with TRBD2. The V and J ends lost 2 bases and 4 bases, in that order; junction bases with no gene match: 5. The CDR3 has 16 residues. Germline CDR1 is SGHRS and CDR2 is YFSETQ.

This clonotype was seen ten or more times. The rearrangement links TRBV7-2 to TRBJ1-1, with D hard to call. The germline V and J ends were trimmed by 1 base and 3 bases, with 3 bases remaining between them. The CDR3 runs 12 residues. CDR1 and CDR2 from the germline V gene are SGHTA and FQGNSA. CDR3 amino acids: CASSLGYTEAFF. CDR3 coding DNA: TGTGCCAGCAGCTTAGGATACACTGAAGCTTTCTTT.

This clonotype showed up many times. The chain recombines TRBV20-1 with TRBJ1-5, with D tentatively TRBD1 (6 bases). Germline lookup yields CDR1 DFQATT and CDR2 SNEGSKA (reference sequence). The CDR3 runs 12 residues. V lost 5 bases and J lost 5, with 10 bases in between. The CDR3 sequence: CSAWTVDQPQHF. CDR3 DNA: TGCAGTGCTTGGACAGTTGATCAGCCCCAGCATTTT.